This is a list of T cell receptor beta chains from one sample in a study of blood T cell repertoires in COVID-19. Only in-frame clones appear in the TCRdb table, and some are missing; sequencing was by immunoSEQ multiplex PCR. The sample lists 85,000 to 130,000 clones, about 80% occurring once. Sequenced input: peripheral blood. The source is a woman aged 80 or over with active or convalescent COVID-19. Each CDR3 is given with its conserved first and last residue. Each record gives: D gene, V gene, J gene, clone size, CDR3 protein, CDR3 DNA. The D gene is left open where the match is weak. Only some rows state a clone size, as once, few, many or a class for expanded clones.

D: .; V: TRBV7-2; J: TRBJ1-4; size: .; CDR3: CASSSDTDLNEKLFF; DNA: TGTGCCAGCAGCTCGGACACCGATCTTAATGAAAAACTGTTTTTT
D: TRBD1; V: TRBV6-5; J: TRBJ1-6; size: .; CDR3: CASSYGQGARNSPLHF; DNA: TGTGCCAGCAGTTACGGCCAGGGGGCGAGGAATTCACCCCTCCACTTT
D: TRBD1; V: TRBV28; J: TRBJ1-6; size: .; CDR3: CASSPDRGGSPLHF; DNA: TGTGCCAGCAGTCCAGACAGGGGTGGGTCACCCCTCCACTTT
D: TRBD1; V: TRBV5-4; J: TRBJ1-2; size: few; CDR3: CASSLEGDRGVYF; DNA: TGTGCCAGCAGCTTGGAGGGGGACAGGGGCGTTTACTTC
D: .; V: TRBV15; J: TRBJ2-5; size: .; CDR3: CATSRDRLRGKPLQQETQYF; DNA: TGTGCCACCAGCAGAGATCGACTACGGGGGAAGCCGTTACAGCAAGAGACCCAGTACTTC
D: TRBD2; V: TRBV6-5; J: TRBJ2-7; size: .; CDR3: CASSSLSGNTYEQYF; DNA: TGTGCCAGCAGCTCTCTTAGCGGGAACACCTACGAGCAGTACTTC
D: .; V: TRBV24-1; J: TRBJ2-1; size: few; CDR3: CATSDPGAGRENEQFF; DNA: TGTGCCACCAGTGACCCTGGGGCAGGTAGAGAAAATGAGCAGTTCTTC
D: .; V: TRBV6-2/TRBV6-3; J: TRBJ1-5; size: .; CDR3: CASSQGYQPQHF; DNA: TGTGCCAGCAGTCAGGGTTATCAGCCCCAGCATTTT
D: .; V: TRBV5-5; J: TRBJ1-2; size: .; CDR3: CASSPQPLRRANYGYTF; DNA: TGTGCCAGCAGCCCCCAACCACTTCGGAGAGCTAACTATGGCTACACCTTC
D: TRBD1; V: TRBV5-6; J: TRBJ1-2; size: .; CDR3: CASSPGTGGHYGYTF; DNA: TGTGCCAGCAGCCCAGGGACAGGGGGCCACTATGGCTACACCTTC
D: .; V: TRBV28; J: TRBJ1-3; size: .; CDR3: CASTPLLGKGINSGNTIYF; DNA: TGTGCCAGCACCCCTCTCTTGGGGAAGGGGATAAACTCTGGAAACACCATATATTTT
D: .; V: TRBV18; J: TRBJ1-1; size: .; CDR3: CASSPRGNTEAFF; DNA: TGTGCCAGCTCACCCCGAGGGAACACTGAAGCTTTCTTT
D: TRBD2; V: TRBV5-8; J: TRBJ2-1; size: .; CDR3: CASSQGLAGGLQQFF; DNA: TGTGCCAGCAGCCAGGGACTAGCGGGAGGGTTACAGCAGTTCTTC
D: .; V: TRBV21-1; J: TRBJ2-1; size: .; CDR3: CASSKARSFGTSGTSGGFYNEQFF; DNA: TGTGCCAGCAGCAAAGCGCGTAGTTTCGGAACCTCCGGGACTAGCGGGGGGTTCTACAATGAGCAGTTCTTC
D: .; V: TRBV6-2/TRBV6-3; J: TRBJ1-4; size: .; CDR3: CASSPLGGATNEKLFF; DNA: TGTGCCAGCAGCCCTCTCGGGGGAGCAACTAATGAAAAACTGTTTTTT
D: TRBD2; V: TRBV7-8; J: TRBJ2-5; size: .; CDR3: CASSLTETSFETQYF; DNA: TGTGCCAGCAGCTTAACCGAGACTAGCTTTGAGACCCAGTACTTC
D: .; V: TRBV28; J: TRBJ1-5; size: .; CDR3: CASSPAGLPSNQPQHF; DNA: TGTGCCAGCAGTCCCGCCGGACTGCCTAGCAATCAGCCCCAGCATTTT
D: .; V: TRBV7-8; J: TRBJ1-6; size: .; CDR3: CASYGTFSRYNSPLHF; DNA: TGTGCCAGCTACGGGACTTTCAGCAGGTATAATTCACCCCTCCACTTT
D: TRBD1; V: TRBV6-6; J: TRBJ1-1; size: .; CDR3: CASSYQTGSAEAFF; DNA: TGTGCCAGCAGTTATCAGACAGGGAGCGCTGAAGCTTTCTTT
D: .; V: TRBV21-1; J: TRBJ1-6; size: .; CDR3: CASRGHRNSPLHF; DNA: TGTGCCAGCCGAGGGCACAGAAATTCACCCCTCCACTTT
D: TRBD1; V: TRBV30; J: TRBJ1-2; size: .; CDR3: CAWGGQGVTSYTF; DNA: TGTGCCTGGGGGGGACAGGGGGTGACAAGCTACACCTTC
D: .; V: TRBV5-1; J: TRBJ2-1; size: .; CDR3: CASSPVGRESIRYNEQFF; DNA: TGCGCCAGCAGCCCGGTGGGGCGGGAATCGATCCGCTACAATGAGCAGTTCTTC
D: TRBD2; V: TRBV28; J: TRBJ2-5; size: few; CDR3: CASSSQGLAQETQYF; DNA: TGTGCCAGCAGTTCACAGGGACTAGCTCAAGAGACCCAGTACTTC
D: TRBD1; V: TRBV28; J: TRBJ1-4; size: .; CDR3: CASSLWTGGAGEKLFF; DNA: TGTGCCAGCAGTTTGTGGACAGGGGGCGCGGGTGAAAAACTGTTTTTT
D: .; V: TRBV7-9; J: TRBJ1-4; size: .; CDR3: CASSSQPRGELRTNEKLFF; DNA: TGTGCCAGCAGCTCCCAGCCACGGGGGGAGCTTAGAACTAATGAAAAACTGTTTTTT
D: .; V: TRBV7-3; J: TRBJ2-3; size: .; CDR3: CASSNKRDTQYF; DNA: TGTGCCAGCAGCAATAAACGGGATACGCAGTATTTT
D: .; V: TRBV7-2; J: TRBJ2-5; size: .; CDR3: CASSAGETQYF; DNA: TGTGCCAGCAGCGCGGGAGAGACCCAGTACTTC
D: TRBD1; V: TRBV24-1; J: TRBJ1-2; size: .; CDR3: CATSETGGRRYTF; DNA: TGTGCCACCAGTGAAACAGGGGGTCGACGCTACACCTTC
D: .; V: TRBV6-5; J: TRBJ2-1; size: .; CDR3: CATSRDNEQFF; DNA: TGTGCCACCTCGAGGGACAATGAGCAGTTCTTC
D: TRBD2; V: TRBV10-3; J: TRBJ2-1; size: once; CDR3: CAISWAGGRGDEQFF; DNA: TGTGCCATCAGTTGGGCGGGGGGCCGCGGGGATGAGCAGTTCTTC
D: .; V: TRBV28; J: TRBJ1-2; size: .; CDR3: CASRGEGYTF; DNA: TGTGCCAGCAGGGGAGAGGGCTACACCTTC
D: TRBD1; V: TRBV10-3; J: TRBJ1-6; size: once; CDR3: CAISPEGANNNSPLHF; DNA: TGTGCCATCAGCCCTGAGGGGGCGAACAATAATTCACCCCTCCACTTT
D: TRBD1; V: TRBV7-2; J: TRBJ1-6; size: once; CDR3: CASSSDRGHSPLHF; DNA: TGTGCCAGCAGCTCCGACAGGGGTCATTCACCCCTCCACTTT
D: TRBD2; V: TRBV5-5; J: TRBJ2-3; size: .; CDR3: CASSSQAGTSGSSTDTQYF; DNA: TGTGCCAGCAGCTCGCAGGCCGGGACTAGCGGCTCTAGCACAGATACGCAGTATTTT